Below, one T cell receptor beta chain is given with its context. Here immunoSEQ multiplex PCR was the method, and the copy in TCRdb shows in-frame clones only, minus some. The sample lists roughly 120,000 clones, approximately 89% occurring once. This sample was taken from a study of T cell responses to AZD1222 COVID-19 vaccine. Sequenced material: peripheral blood, taken 28 days after the second AZD1222 dose. This clonotype was obtained from an adult who received the AZD1222 COVID-19 vaccine.

CDR3 DNA: TGTGCCAGCAGCTCAGAGGGGGTTTCTGGAAACACCATATATTTT. It codes for CASSSEGVSGNTIYF. The V and J genes are TRBV9 and TRBJ1-3; tentatively, D is TRBD1 (6 bases). V was cut by 4 bases and J by 1 base, with 12 bases left in between. Germline assignment: CDR1 SGDLS and CDR2 YYNGEE. The CDR3 is 15 amino acids. Using reference TRBV9 and TRBJ1-3 for the parts outside the CDR3, the full variable domain is DSGVTQTPKHLITATGQRVTLRCSPRSGDLSVYWYQQSLDQGLQFLIQYYNGEERAKGNILERFSAQQFPDLHSELNLSSLELGDSALYFCASSSEGVSGNTIYFGEGSWLTVV.